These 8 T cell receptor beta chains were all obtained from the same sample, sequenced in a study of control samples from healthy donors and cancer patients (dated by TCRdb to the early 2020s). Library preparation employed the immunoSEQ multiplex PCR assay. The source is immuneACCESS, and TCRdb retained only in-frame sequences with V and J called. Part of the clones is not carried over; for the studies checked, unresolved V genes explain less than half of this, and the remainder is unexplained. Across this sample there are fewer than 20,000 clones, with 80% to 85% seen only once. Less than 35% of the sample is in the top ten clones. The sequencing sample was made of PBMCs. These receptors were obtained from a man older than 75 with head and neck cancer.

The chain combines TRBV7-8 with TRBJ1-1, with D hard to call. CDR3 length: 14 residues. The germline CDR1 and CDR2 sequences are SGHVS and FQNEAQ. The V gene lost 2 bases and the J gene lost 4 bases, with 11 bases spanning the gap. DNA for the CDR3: TGTGCCAGCAGCTTAAGGGATAGGGCCACTGAAGCTTTCTTT. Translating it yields CASSLRDRATEAFF.

The CDR3 is CASSYGVAGTGELFF. CDR3 in DNA: TGTGCCAGCAGTTACGGGGTAGCGGGGACCGGGGAGCTGTTTTTT. The rearrangement links TRBV6-5 to TRBJ2-2; 8 nucleotides line up with TRBD2. Germline-derived CDR1 and CDR2 are MNHEY and SVGAGI. The CDR3 is made up of 15 amino acids. After removal of 2 bases from V and 5 bases from J, the junction contained 4 bases not matched to a gene.

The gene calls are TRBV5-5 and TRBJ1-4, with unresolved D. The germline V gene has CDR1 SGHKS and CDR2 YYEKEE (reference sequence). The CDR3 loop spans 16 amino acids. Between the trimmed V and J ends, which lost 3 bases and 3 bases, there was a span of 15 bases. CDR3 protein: CASSSSLILANEKLFF. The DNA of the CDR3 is TGTGCCAGCAGCTCATCCCTAATCCTAGCTAATGAAAAACTGTTTTTT.

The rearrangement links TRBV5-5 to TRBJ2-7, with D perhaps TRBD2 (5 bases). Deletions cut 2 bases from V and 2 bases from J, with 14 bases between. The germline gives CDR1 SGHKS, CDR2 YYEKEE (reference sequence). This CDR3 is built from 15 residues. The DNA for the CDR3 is TGTGCCAGCAGCTTTACCGGGATCTCCCCCTACGAGCAGTACTTC. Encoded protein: CASSFTGISPYEQYF.

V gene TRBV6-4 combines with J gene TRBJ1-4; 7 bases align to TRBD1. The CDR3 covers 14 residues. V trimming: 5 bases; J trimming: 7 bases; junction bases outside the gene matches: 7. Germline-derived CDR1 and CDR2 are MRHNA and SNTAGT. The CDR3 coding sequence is TGTGCCAGCAGTAGCGACAGGGTAAGTGAAAAACTGTTTTTT. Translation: CASSSDRVSEKLFF.

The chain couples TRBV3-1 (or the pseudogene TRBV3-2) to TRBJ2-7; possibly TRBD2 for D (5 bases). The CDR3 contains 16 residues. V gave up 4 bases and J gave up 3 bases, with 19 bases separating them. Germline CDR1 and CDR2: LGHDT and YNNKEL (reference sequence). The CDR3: CASSLSGSSTYYEQYF. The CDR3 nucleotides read TGTGCCAGCAGCCTTTCCGGGTCTAGCACTTACTACGAGCAGTACTTC.

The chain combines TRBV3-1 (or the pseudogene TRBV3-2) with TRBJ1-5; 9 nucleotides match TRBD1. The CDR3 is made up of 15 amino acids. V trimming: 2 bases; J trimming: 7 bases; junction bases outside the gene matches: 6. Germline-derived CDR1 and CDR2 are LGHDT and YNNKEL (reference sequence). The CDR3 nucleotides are TGTGCCAGCAGCCAATCGACAGGGGGTGGCCAGCCCCAGCATTTT. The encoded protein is CASSQSTGGGQPQHF.

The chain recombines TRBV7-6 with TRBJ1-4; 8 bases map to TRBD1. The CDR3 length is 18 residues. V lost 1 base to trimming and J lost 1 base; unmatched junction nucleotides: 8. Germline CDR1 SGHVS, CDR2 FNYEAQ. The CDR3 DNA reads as TGTGCCAGCAGCTTAGGAGTATCCAGGGGGCGAACTAATGAAAAACTGTTTTTT. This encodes CASSLGVSRGRTNEKLFF.